These T cell receptor beta chains were read from a single sample in a study of identical twins. TCRdb recomputed calls from the 5' RACE reads with MiXCR, one row per CDR3 protein. The table includes 300,000 to 350,000 distinct CDR3 sequences, 10% to 15% detected once. In addition, the sample was reused for a study of yellow fever vaccine responses in identical twins.

Material: CD8+ T cells sorted from blood. The receptor set was obtained from a woman aged 18-29 years in good health. The CDR3 runs from the conserved cysteine through the conserved F or W. A D gene is named only where the DNA matches it firmly. Expanded clones are given a class, and other clones once, few, many or no size at all.

J,size,D,V,DNA,CDR3
TRBJ1-2,few,NA,TRBV9,TGTGCCAGCAGCGTACCCAGGAGCCCTCCCACCTTC,CASSVPRSPPTF
TRBJ1-1,NA,NA,TRBV10-1,TGCGCCAGCAGACAAAGTCGGGGGAGGCACACTGAAGCTTTCTTT,CASRQSRGRHTEAFF
TRBJ2-1,few,NA,TRBV5-1,TGCGCCAGTGCTATGGTACAGGCACCGGGTGAGCAGTTCTTC,CASAMVQAPGEQFF
TRBJ1-5,NA,NA,TRBV7-8,TGTGCCAGCAGCCCTACAGCGGGAAGACAGCCCCAGCATTTT,CASSPTAGRQPQHF
TRBJ1-2,NA,NA,TRBV5-6,TGTGCCAGCAGCTTGAATATGAACCCCTATGGCTACACCTTC,CASSLNMNPYGYTF
TRBJ2-1,few,NA,TRBV21-1,TGTGCCAGCACGAGGAGAATCAATGAGCAGTTCTTC,CASTRRINEQFF
TRBJ2-1,NA,NA,TRBV5-5,TGTGCCAGCAGCTTGGCGCGGGTCGACAATGAGCAGTTCTTC,CASSLARVDNEQFF
TRBJ2-1,NA,TRBD2,TRBV11-2,TGTGCCAGCAGCTTACTAGCGGGAGTAAGGAGGCTTAATGGCAATGAGCAGTTCTTC,CASSLLAGVRRLNGNEQFF
TRBJ2-5,few,TRBD1,TRBV5-1,TGCGCCAGCAGCCACAGACAGGGGGAGAGGGAGACCCAGTACTTC,CASSHRQGERETQYF
TRBJ2-7,few,TRBD2,TRBV3-1,TGTGCCAGCAGCCAAGATTATGACCTAGCGGGAGGGCCCGGGGAGCAGTACTTC,CASSQDYDLAGGPGEQYF
TRBJ1-2,few,NA,TRBV29-1,TGCAGCGTTTATACGACGGGACTGACTAACTATGGCTACACCTTC,CSVYTTGLTNYGYTF
TRBJ2-7,few,NA,TRBV27,TGTGCCAGCAGTTCTGGGGGCCCGGGCGAGCAGTACTTC,CASSSGGPGEQYF
TRBJ2-7,few,TRBD1,TRBV13,TGTGCCAGCAGCTCACAGGGGTACGGCGAGCAGTACTTC,CASSSQGYGEQYF
TRBJ2-1,NA,TRBD1,TRBV9,TGTGCCAGCAGCGGCCAGACAGGGTCAGAACATGAGCAGTTCTTC,CASSGQTGSEHEQFF
TRBJ1-2,many,NA,TRBV7-9,TGTGCCAGCAGCTTAGCAGCTCACTATGGCTACACCTTC,CASSLAAHYGYTF
TRBJ1-6,NA,TRBD1,TRBV2,TGTGCCAGCAGTCCGGGGACAGCAGTTAATTCACCCCTCCACTTT,CASSPGTAVNSPLHF
TRBJ2-5,few,NA,TRBV3-1,TGTGCCAGCAGCGAACGGTTCCCTCGGGGAGAGACCCAGTACTTC,CASSERFPRGETQYF
TRBJ1-6,few,TRBD1,TRBV28,TGTGCCAGCAGTTTATATACAGGGGCTGGTTCACCCCTCCACTTT,CASSLYTGAGSPLHF
TRBJ2-1,few,TRBD2,TRBV9,TGTGCCAGCAGCGTAGGACGGCGGGGGGCCGTCTTAAGCTCCTACAATGAGCAGTTCTTC,CASSVGRRGAVLSSYNEQFF
TRBJ1-2,NA,NA,TRBV27,TGTGCCAGCAGTTTAAGTGGGGCCCGGGAGGGTGGCTACACCTTC,CASSLSGAREGGYTF
TRBJ1-1,NA,TRBD1,TRBV2,TGTGCCAGGGGACAGTACAACACTGAAGCTTTCTTT,CARGQYNTEAFF
TRBJ2-1,NA,TRBD2,TRBV28,TGTGCCAGCAGTCCCCTAGCGGGGATGGACGATGAGCAGTTCTTC,CASSPLAGMDDEQFF
TRBJ2-7,NA,NA,TRBV7-8,TGTGCCAGCAGCTTAGCGGTGTTGTCCAGCTCCTACGAGCAGTACTTC,CASSLAVLSSSYEQYF
TRBJ2-2,few,TRBD1,TRBV7-3,TGTGCCAGCAGCAGACAGGGATTAACCGGGGAGCTGTTTTTT,CASSRQGLTGELFF
TRBJ2-3,few,NA,TRBV2,TGTGCCAGCAGTGAACTGGGTGGTAGCACAGATACGCAGTATTTT,CASSELGGSTDTQYF
TRBJ1-1,few,NA,TRBV7-9,TGTGCCAGCACCAAGACAGGGAACACTGAAGCTTTCTTT,CASTKTGNTEAFF
TRBJ1-1,NA,NA,TRBV3-1,TGTGCCAGCAGCCAAGATAGTGTTACTGAAGCTTTCTTT,CASSQDSVTEAFF
TRBJ1-2,many,NA,TRBV20-1,TGCAGTGCTAGAGATCAGGGAACAGGAAAAAACTATGGCTACACCTTC,CSARDQGTGKNYGYTF
TRBJ2-3,few,TRBD2,TRBV3-1,TGTGCCAGCAGCCAAGAAATGGGACTACGCACAGATACGCAGTATTTT,CASSQEMGLRTDTQYF
TRBJ2-1,few,NA,TRBV5-1,TGCGCCAGCAGCGTTACCGGGACTCCTATTTCTGAGCAGTTCTTC,CASSVTGTPISEQFF
TRBJ1-1,NA,NA,TRBV27,TGTGCCAGCCTCGGGGGCGCCGGCACTGAAGCTTTCTTT,CASLGGAGTEAFF
TRBJ2-3,few,NA,TRBV10-3,TGTGCCATCAGTGATAAGCTCACAGATACGCAGTATTTT,CAISDKLTDTQYF
TRBJ2-7,few,NA,TRBV12-3/TRBV12-4,TGTGCCAGCAGTTTAGAGGGGACACCCTACGAGCAGTACTTC,CASSLEGTPYEQYF
TRBJ2-1,many,TRBD2,TRBV9,TGTGCCAGCAGCGTACGGGGGGGCAACAATGAGCAGTTCTTC,CASSVRGGNNEQFF
TRBJ2-5,NA,TRBD2,TRBV20-1,TGCAGTGCTATAAGAGATGAGCGGGGGTCCCGGGAGACCCAGTACTTC,CSAIRDERGSRETQYF
TRBJ1-1,many,NA,TRBV27,TGTGCCAGCAGTTTGGGACTGCACACTGAAGCTTTCTTT,CASSLGLHTEAFF
TRBJ2-3,NA,NA,TRBV7-8,TGTGCCAGCAGCTCAAGCCCGGAGACTAGCACAGATACGCAGTATTTT,CASSSSPETSTDTQYF
TRBJ2-6,NA,TRBD1,TRBV6-1,TGTGCCAGCAGTGAAGTTGGCAGGGGGCGCTCCGTGGGCTCTGGGGCCAACGTCCTGACTTTC,CASSEVGRGRSVGSGANVLTF
TRBJ2-7,few,TRBD1,TRBV5-5,TGTGCCAGCAGCTTAACGACAGGGACATCCTACGAGCAGTACTTC,CASSLTTGTSYEQYF
TRBJ2-4,few,NA,TRBV12-3/TRBV12-4,TGTGCCAGCAGTCAAACGGACGGCGAGGACATTCAGTACTTC,CASSQTDGEDIQYF
TRBJ1-2,NA,NA,TRBV29-1,TGCAGCGCCCGCGGAGGGCCTGAGGGCTACACCTTC,CSARGGPEGYTF
TRBJ2-4,few,NA,TRBV6-5,TGTGCCAGCAGTTACGGGGGTGGGGCGGACATTCAGTACTTC,CASSYGGGADIQYF
TRBJ2-2,NA,NA,TRBV20-1,TGCAGTGCTAGAGATTTGGGAGAACCGATAACCGGGGAGCTGTTTTTT,CSARDLGEPITGELFF
TRBJ2-1,few,TRBD2,TRBV9,TGTGCCAGCAGCACCGGGGAGGGTCTGGACAATGAGCAGTTCTTC,CASSTGEGLDNEQFF
TRBJ1-5,NA,NA,TRBV11-2,TGTGCCAGCAGCTTAGGAGAGGGGGGAGAGCAGCCCCAGCATTTT,CASSLGEGGEQPQHF
TRBJ2-5,many,NA,TRBV13,TGTGCCAGCAGTACGACGGGATTTCAAGAGACCCAGTACTTC,CASSTTGFQETQYF
TRBJ2-1,few,TRBD2,TRBV20-1,TGCAGTGCTCCCTTGGGGCTAGCGGGAGAAGGGCACTACAATGAGCAGTTCTTC,CSAPLGLAGEGHYNEQFF